The following is a T cell receptor (beta chain) sequence with its context. This sample was included in a study of blood T cell repertoires in COVID-19. Study-wide context: Specimens from acute and convalescent COVID-19 originated in the United States, Italy and Spain. T cells, B-cell-depleted T cells, or PBMCs provided the cDNA or gDNA that served as material.

Germline CDR1 and CDR2: LNHDA and SQIVND (reference sequence). Between the trimmed V and J ends, which lost 8 bases and 7 bases, there was a span of 14 bases. The CDR3 covers 12 residues. In the original workflow: Amplification of reference gene primers provided the estimated nucleated cell counts. Sequenced by immunoSEQ multiplex PCR; TCRdb stores in-frame clones only, minus some. The V and J calls and the clone size are those of that table, but D and trimming were determined from the DNA. The sample records 150,000 to 200,000 clones, 80% to 90% being singletons. The source is a woman aged 18-29 years who had recovered from COVID-19. What was sequenced was peripheral blood. The chain combines TRBV19 with TRBJ1-2; no clear D gene. CDR3 sequence (DNA): TGTGCCAGTTTTCGGGGTGTCTTTGGCTACACCTTC. Translated: CASFRGVFGYTF.